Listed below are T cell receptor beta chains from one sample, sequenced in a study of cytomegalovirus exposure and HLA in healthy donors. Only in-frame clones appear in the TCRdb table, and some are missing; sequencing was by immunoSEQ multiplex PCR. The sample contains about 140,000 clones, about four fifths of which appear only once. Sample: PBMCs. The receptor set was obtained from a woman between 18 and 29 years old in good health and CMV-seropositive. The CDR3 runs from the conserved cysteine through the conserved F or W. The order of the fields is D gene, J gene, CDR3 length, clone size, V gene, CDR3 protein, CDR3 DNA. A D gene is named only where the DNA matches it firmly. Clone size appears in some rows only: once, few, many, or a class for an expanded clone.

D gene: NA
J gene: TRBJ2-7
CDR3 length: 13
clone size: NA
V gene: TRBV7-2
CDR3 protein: CASKRERSYEQYF
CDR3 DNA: TGTGCCAGCAAAAGGGAGCGCTCCTACGAGCAGTACTTC

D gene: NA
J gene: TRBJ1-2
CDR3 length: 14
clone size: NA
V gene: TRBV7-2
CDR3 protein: CASSLGHTFYGYTF
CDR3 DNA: TGTGCCAGCAGCTTAGGCCACACCTTCTATGGCTACACCTTC

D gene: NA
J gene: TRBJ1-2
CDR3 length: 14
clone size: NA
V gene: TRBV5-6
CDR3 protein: CASSLAGGSVGYTF
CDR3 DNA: TGTGCCAGCAGCTTGGCCGGCGGGTCGGTTGGCTACACCTTC

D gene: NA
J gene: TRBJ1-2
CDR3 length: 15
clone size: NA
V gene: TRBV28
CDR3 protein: CASSLADRENYGYTF
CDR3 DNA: TGTGCCAGCAGTTTAGCGGACAGAGAAAACTATGGCTACACCTTC

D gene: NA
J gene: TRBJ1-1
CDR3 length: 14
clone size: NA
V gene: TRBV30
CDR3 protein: CAWSIGGGGTEAFF
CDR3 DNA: TGTGCCTGGAGTATAGGGGGGGGCGGAACTGAAGCTTTCTTT

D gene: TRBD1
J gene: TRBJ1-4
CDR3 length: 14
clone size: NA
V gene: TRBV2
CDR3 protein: CASESLTGVGKLFF
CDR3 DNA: TGTGCCAGCGAGAGCCTAACAGGGGTTGGAAAACTGTTTTTT

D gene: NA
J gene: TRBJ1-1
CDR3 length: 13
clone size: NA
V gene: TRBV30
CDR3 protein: CAWTRRGNTEAFF
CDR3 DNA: TGTGCCTGGACCCGGAGGGGTAACACTGAAGCTTTCTTT

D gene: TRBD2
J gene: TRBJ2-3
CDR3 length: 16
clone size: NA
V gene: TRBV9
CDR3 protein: CASSVEAGGLTDTQYF
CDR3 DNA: TGTGCCAGCAGCGTAGAAGCGGGGGGTCTCACAGATACGCAGTATTTT

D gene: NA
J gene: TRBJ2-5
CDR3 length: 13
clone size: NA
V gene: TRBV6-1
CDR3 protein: CASTRGGGEAQYF
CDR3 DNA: TGTGCCAGCACAAGGGGAGGAGGGGAGGCCCAGTACTTC

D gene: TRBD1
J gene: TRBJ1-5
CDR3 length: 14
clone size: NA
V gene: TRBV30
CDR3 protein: CAWSVQGARQPQHF
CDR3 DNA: TGTGCCTGGAGTGTCCAGGGGGCGAGGCAGCCCCAGCATTTT

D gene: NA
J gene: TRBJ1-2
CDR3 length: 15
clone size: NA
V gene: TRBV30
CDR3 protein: CASNPAGGAGNGYTF
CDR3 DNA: TGTGCCTCCAACCCGGCGGGGGGCGCTGGAAATGGCTACACCTTC

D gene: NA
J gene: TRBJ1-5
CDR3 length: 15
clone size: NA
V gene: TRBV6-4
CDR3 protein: CASSESGGGNQPQHF
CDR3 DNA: TGTGCCAGCAGTGAGTCCGGGGGTGGCAATCAGCCCCAGCATTTT

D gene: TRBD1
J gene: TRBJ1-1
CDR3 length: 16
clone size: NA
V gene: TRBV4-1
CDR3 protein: CASSQERVLDRGRPFF
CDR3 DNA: TGCGCCAGCAGCCAAGAAAGAGTGCTGGACAGGGGACGCCCTTTCTTT

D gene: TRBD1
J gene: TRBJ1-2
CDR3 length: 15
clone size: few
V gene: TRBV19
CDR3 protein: CASSTFGTGNYGYTF
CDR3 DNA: TGTGCCAGTAGTACCTTCGGGACAGGGAACTATGGCTACACCTTC

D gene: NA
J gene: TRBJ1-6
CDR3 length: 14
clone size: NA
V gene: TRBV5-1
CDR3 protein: CASSNGAGNSPLHF
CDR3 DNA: TGCGCCAGCAGTAATGGCGCGGGTAATTCACCCCTCCACTTT

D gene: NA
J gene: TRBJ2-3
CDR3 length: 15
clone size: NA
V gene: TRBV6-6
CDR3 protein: CASSYGAASPDTQYF
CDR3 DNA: TGTGCCAGCAGTTACGGGGCCGCCTCGCCAGATACGCAGTATTTT

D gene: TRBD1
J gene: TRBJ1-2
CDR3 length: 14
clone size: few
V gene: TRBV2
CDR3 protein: CASLGQGFNYGYTF
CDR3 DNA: TGTGCCAGCCTGGGACAGGGTTTCAACTATGGCTACACCTTC

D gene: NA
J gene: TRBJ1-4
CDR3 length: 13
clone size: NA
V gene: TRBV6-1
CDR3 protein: CASRVGGTEKLFF
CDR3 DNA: TGTGCCAGCAGAGTCGGGGGGACCGAAAAACTGTTTTTT

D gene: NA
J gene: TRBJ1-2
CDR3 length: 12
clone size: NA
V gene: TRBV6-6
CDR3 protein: CASSALGQGYTF
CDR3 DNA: TGTGCCAGCAGTGCCTTAGGACAGGGCTACACCTTC

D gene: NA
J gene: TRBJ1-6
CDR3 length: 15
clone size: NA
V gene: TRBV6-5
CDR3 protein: CASSRLGQANSPLHF
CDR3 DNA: TGTGCCAGCAGCCGGCTTGGGCAGGCTAATTCACCCCTCCACTTT

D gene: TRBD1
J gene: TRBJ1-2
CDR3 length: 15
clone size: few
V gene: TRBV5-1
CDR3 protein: CASSLVGQRSYGYTF
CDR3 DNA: TGCGCCAGCAGCTTGGTGGGACAGCGATCCTATGGCTACACCTTC

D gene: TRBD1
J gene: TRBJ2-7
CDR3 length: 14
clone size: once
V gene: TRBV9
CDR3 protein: CASSVGDRGYEQYF
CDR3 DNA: TGTGCCAGCAGCGTAGGGGACAGGGGTTACGAGCAGTACTTC

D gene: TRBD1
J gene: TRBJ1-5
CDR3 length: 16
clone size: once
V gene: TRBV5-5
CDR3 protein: CASSLGDRRSNQPQHF
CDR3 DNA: TGTGCCAGCAGCTTGGGGGACAGGAGAAGCAATCAGCCCCAGCATTTT

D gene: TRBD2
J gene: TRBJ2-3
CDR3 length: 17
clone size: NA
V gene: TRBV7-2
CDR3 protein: CASSLGGVAGAREGQYF
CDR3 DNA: TGTGCCAGCAGCTTAGGTGGGGTGGCGGGGGCCCGGGAGGGGCAGTATTTT